Described below is a single T cell receptor (beta chain) sequence and its context. Its antigen is still unknown. The data originate from a study of blood T cells in healthy people across ages. The CDR3 consists of 15 residues. V shed 4 bases, J shed 6 bases, and the junction held 11 bases outside the gene matches. The V gene's germline CDR1 is MDHEN and CDR2 SYDVKM. Healthy Caucasian individuals from Russia aged about 6 to 95 served as donors. Each donor's blood draw was 8.5 to 10 milliliters of peripheral blood. Notes on the study in general: There was no known CMV status for donors, so expanded clonotype changes were possibly confounded.

Combining a sample-barcoded 5' primer with a J-beta primer mix, a second PCR ran for 7 to 11 cycles. TCRdb called the 5' RACE reads again in MiXCR, with one record for every CDR3 protein. The sample shows around 1.5 million distinct CDR3 sequences, 30% to 40% of them seen only once. This chain connects TRBV28 to TRBJ2-7; TRBD1 agrees at 8 bases. The sequence was collected from a woman in her twenties or thirties in good health. Sequencing was done on a sample of blood. The CDR3 DNA sequence: TGTGCCAGCAGTTCACCGGGACAGGTTGTCTCCGAGCAGTACTTC. Encoded protein: CASSSPGQVVSEQYF.